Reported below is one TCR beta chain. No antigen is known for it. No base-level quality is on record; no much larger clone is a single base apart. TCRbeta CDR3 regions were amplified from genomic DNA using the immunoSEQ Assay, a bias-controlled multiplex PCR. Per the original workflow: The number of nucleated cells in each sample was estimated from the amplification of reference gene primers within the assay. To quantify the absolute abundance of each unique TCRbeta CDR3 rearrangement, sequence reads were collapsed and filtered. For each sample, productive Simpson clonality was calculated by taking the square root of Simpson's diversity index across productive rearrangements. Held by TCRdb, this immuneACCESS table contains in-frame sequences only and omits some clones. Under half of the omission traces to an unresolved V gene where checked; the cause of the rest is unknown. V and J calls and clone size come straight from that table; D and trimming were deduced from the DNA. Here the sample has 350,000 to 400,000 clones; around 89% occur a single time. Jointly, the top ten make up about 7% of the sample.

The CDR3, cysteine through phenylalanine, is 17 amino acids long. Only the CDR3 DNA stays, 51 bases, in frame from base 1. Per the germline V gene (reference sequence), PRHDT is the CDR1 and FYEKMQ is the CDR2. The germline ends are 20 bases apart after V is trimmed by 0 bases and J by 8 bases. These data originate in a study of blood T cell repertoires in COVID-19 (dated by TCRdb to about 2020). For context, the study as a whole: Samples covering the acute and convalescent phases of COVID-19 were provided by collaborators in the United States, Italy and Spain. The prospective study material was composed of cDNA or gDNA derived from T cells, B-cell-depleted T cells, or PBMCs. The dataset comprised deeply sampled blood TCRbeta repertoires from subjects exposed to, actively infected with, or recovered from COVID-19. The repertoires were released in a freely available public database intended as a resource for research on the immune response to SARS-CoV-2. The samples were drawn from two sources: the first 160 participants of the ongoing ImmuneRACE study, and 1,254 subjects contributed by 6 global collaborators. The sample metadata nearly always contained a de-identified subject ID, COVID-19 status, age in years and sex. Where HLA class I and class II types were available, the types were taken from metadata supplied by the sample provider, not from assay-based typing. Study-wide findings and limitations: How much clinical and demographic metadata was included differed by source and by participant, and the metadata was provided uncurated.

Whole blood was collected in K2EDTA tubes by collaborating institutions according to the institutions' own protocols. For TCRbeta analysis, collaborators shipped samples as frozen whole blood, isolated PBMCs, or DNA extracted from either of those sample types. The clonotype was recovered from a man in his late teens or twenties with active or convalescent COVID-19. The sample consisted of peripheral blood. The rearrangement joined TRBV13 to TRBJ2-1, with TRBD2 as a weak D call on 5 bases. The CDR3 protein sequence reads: CASSLGKLLGSRYEQFF. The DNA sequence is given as TGTGCCAGCAGCTTAGGTAAATTATTGGGGAGTCGGTATGAGCAGTTCTTC.